This T cell receptor (beta chain) was identified in a study of OX40 agonist ivuxolimab in advanced cancers. In terms of the full investigation: Ivuxolimab, which targeted the costimulatory receptor OX40 (CD134), was an agonistic, fully human IgG2 monoclonal antibody. Intravenous ivuxolimab was administered to patients every 2 weeks at six dose levels: 0.01, 0.1, 0.3, 1.5, 3 and 10 mg/kg. Of the approximately 53 patients in dose escalation, around 20 had hepatocellular carcinoma, some 15 had melanoma, 9 had renal cell carcinoma and 9 had head and neck cancer. A male proportion of 70% to 90% and a mean age of around 60 years, ranging from 23 to 79, were recorded for the dose-escalation cohort. Prior anti-PD-1, anti-PD-L1 or anti-CTLA-4 therapy was permitted, and 30% to 50% of dose-escalation patients had received checkpoint inhibitors. Partial responses occurred in three dose-escalation patients: two with cutaneous melanoma and one with hepatocellular carcinoma. Peripheral TCRbeta sequencing was intended to test whether TCR sequence diversity was altered and clonal T-cell expansion was caused by ivuxolimab. The monotherapy dose-escalation portion (N of about 50 patients) of the phase I ivuxolimab trial is reported in the paper. Study-wide conclusions, independent of this receptor: On average, CD8+ T cells showed more expanded clones than CD4+ T cells after ivuxolimab. Low levels of normalized T-cell clonal expansion were also seen in some patients who did not respond. Clonal expansion of both CD4+ and CD8+ blood T cells was observed from baseline to week 6 at doses 0.1 to 3.0 mg/kg. Which antigens the clonally expanded peripheral T cells were specific for was not determined. In the 0.1-3.0 mg/kg groups, partial responders were among the patients with the lowest normalized peripheral clonal expansion, particularly in CD8+ T cells.

The germline V and J ends show losses of 4 bases and 1 base respectively, and no gene match explains 2 bases of the junction. The germline V gene (reference sequence) sets CDR1 to LNHNV and CDR2 to YYDKDF. The CDR3 numbers 15 residues from cysteine through phenylalanine. The sequence is cut down to CDR3 DNA, 45 bases in frame from base 1. Genomic DNA was extracted from sorted cells for sequencing of the TCRbeta CDR3 region. The immunoSEQ Assay was used for sequencing of TCRbeta CDR3 regions. Held by TCRdb, this immuneACCESS table contains in-frame sequences only and omits some clones. Under half of the omission traces to an unresolved V gene where checked; the cause of the rest is unknown. The sample contains about 58,000 clones, around 89% of them found a single time. Clones ranked in the top ten supply approximately 13% of the sample. Patients with autoimmune disease history or receiving systemic immunosuppression were excluded from the trial. Peripheral blood for TCR sequencing was drawn from every dose cohort at baseline, at cycle 4 day 1 and at cycle 7 day 1. The samples were taken from a phase I, first-in-human, multicenter, open-label dose-escalation trial of ivuxolimab. Adults with locally advanced or metastatic melanoma, renal cell, hepatocellular, or head and neck squamous cell carcinoma were enrolled in the trial. CD4+ and CD8+ T cells were sorted separately from peripheral blood before TCR sequencing.

A remark on this clone: The antigen it binds to is not known. Within one base of it there is no much larger clone, and no base qualities were kept.

The TCR originated in an adult with an advanced solid tumor such as melanoma, head and neck, liver or kidney cancer. The specimen comprised CD4+ or CD8+ T cells sorted from blood, sampled in a trial of the OX40 agonist ivuxolimab. The V and J segments used are TRBV15 and TRBJ2-2; the junction holds 8 bases that match TRBD2. The nucleotide sequence reads TGTGCCACCAGCACGGGACTAGTGAACACCGGGGAGCTGTTTTTT. Protein translation: CATSTGLVNTGELFF.